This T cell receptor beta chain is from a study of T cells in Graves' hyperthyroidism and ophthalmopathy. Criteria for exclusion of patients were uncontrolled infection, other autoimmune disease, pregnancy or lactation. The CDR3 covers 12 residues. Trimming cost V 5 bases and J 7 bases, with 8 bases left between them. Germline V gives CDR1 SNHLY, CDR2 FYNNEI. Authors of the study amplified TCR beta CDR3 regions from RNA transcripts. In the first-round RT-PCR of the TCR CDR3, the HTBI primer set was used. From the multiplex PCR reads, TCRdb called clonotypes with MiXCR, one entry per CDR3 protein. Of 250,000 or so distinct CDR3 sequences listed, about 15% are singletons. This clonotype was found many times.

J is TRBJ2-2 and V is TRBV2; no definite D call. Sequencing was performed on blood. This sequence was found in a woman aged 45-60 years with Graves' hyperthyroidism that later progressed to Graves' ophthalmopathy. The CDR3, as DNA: TGTGCCAGCAGTAGCGCAGGCGGGGAGCTGTTTTTT. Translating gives CASSSAGGELFF.